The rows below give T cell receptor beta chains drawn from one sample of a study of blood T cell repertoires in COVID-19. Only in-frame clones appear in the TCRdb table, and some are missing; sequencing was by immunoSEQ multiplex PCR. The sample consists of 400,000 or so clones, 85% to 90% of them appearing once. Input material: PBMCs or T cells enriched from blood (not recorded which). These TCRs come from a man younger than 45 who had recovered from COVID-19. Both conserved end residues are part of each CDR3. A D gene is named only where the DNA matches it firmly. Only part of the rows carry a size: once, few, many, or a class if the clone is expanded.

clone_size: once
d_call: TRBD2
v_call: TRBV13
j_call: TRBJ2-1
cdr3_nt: TGTGCCAGCAGCTTCTCGGGGGGATACAATGAGCAGTTCTTC
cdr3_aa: CASSFSGGYNEQFF

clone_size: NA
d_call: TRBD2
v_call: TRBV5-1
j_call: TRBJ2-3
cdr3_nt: TGCGCCAGCGGGGCTAGCGGGAGTGCAGATACGCAGTATTTT
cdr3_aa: CASGASGSADTQYF

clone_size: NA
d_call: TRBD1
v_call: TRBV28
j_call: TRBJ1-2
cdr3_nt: TGTGCCAGCCAGGGGGCGAGCGGCTACACCTTC
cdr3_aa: CASQGASGYTF

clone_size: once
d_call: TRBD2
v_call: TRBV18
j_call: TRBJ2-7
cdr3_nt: TGTGCCAGCTCACCAACTAGCGGGAACTCCTACGAGCAGTACTTC
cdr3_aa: CASSPTSGNSYEQYF

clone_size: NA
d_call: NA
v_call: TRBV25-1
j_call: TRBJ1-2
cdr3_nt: TGTGCCAGCAGCGACAGAAAGACTAACTATGGCTACACCTTC
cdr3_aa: CASSDRKTNYGYTF

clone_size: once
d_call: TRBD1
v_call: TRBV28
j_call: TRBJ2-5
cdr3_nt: TGTGCCAGCAGTTCCGGGACAGGGCAAGAGACCCAGTACTTC
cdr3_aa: CASSSGTGQETQYF

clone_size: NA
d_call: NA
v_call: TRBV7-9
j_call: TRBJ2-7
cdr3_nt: TGTGCCAGCAGCTTAACCGAGACCTACGAGCAGTACTTC
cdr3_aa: CASSLTETYEQYF

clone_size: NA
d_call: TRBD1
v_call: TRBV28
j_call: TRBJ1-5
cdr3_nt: TGTGCCAGCAGCCGTGGACAGGTCGATCAGCCCCAGCATTTT
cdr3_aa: CASSRGQVDQPQHF

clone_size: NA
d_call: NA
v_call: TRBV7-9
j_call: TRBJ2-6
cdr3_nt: TGTGCCAGCAGCCTGACAACACCTGGGGCCAACGTCCTGACTTTC
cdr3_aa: CASSLTTPGANVLTF

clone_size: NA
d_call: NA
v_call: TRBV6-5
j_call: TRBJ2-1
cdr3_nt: TGTGCCAGCAGTTCAGCGGAACCTTACAATGAGCAGTTCTTC
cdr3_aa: CASSSAEPYNEQFF

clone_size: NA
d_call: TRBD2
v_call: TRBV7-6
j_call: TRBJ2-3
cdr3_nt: TGTGCCAGCAGCCGTAGCGGGAGTGGGTTTACAGATACGCAGTATTTT
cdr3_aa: CASSRSGSGFTDTQYF

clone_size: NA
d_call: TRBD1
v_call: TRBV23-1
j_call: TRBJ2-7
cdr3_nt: TGCGCCAGCAGTCAATTAACTCATTGGGACAGGAAAAGCTCCTACGAGCAGTACTTC
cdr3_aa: CASSQLTHWDRKSSYEQYF

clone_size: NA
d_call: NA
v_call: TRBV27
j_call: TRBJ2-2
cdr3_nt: TGTGCCAGCACCCCGCGGGACCGGGCGGCCGGGGAGCTGTTTTTT
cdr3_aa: CASTPRDRAAGELFF

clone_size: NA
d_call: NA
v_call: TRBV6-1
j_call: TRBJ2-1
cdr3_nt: TGTGCCAGCAGTGAACCGGGGAATGAGCAGTTCTTC
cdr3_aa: CASSEPGNEQFF

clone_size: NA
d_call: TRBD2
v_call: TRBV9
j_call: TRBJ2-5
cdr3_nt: TGTGCCAGCGCTGGACTAGCGAACCAAGAGACCCAGTACTTC
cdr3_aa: CASAGLANQETQYF

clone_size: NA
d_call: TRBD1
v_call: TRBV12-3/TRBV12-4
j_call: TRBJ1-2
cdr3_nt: TGTGCCAGCAGCTGGGACAGAGGTGGCTACACCTTC
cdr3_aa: CASSWDRGGYTF

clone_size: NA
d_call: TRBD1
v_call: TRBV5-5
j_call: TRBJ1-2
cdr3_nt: TGTGCCAGCAGCTCACAGGGGGCCGACTATGGCTACACCTTC
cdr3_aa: CASSSQGADYGYTF

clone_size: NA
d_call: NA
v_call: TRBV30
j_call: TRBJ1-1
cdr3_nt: TGTGCCTGGAGTGCGGTCCAAACGGTCCTCTTT
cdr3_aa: CAWSAVQTVLF

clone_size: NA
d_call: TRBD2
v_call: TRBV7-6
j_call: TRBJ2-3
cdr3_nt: TGTGCCAGCAGCCCAGAGATCGCCGGGCGACTAGCGGGAGTAGAACGAGATACGCAGTATTTT
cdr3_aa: CASSPEIAGRLAGVERDTQYF

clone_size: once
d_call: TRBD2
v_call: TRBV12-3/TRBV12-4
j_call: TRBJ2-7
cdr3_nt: TGTGCCAGCAGTTCTAGCGGGAACTACGAGCAGTACTTC
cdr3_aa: CASSSSGNYEQYF

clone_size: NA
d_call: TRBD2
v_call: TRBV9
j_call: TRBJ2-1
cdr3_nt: TGTGCCAGCAGCGCCGGGACTAGCGAATACAATGAGCAGTTCTTC
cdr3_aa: CASSAGTSEYNEQFF

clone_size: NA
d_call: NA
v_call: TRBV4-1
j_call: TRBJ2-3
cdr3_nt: TGCGCCAGCAGCCAAGCTTCCCTACCCGGGACAAGACCCTATACGCAGTATTTT
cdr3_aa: CASSQASLPGTRPYTQYF

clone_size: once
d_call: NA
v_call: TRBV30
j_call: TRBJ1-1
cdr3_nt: TGTGCCTGGAGTCCACTCCCGGGGGTTGAAGCCCCTGAAGCTTTCTTT
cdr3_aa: CAWSPLPGVEAPEAFF

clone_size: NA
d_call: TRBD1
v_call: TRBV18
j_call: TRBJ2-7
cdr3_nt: TGTGCCAGCTCACCTGGTACAGGGGGGAACGAGCAGTACTTC
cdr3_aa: CASSPGTGGNEQYF

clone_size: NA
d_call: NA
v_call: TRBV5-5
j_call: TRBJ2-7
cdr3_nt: TGTGCCAGCAGTTTAGGGGGCTACGAGCAGTACTTC
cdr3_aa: CASSLGGYEQYF

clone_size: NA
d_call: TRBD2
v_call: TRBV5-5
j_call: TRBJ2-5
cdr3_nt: TGTGCCAGCACACGGGCCAGCGGGAGGGCCCAAGAGACCCAGTACTTC
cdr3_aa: CASTRASGRAQETQYF

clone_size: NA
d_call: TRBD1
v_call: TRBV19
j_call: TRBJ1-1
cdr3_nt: TGTGCCAGTATCCCGAGGACAGGTAACACTGAAGCTTTCTTT
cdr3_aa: CASIPRTGNTEAFF

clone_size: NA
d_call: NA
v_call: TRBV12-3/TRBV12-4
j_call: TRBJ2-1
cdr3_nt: TGTGCCAGCAGTCAGGCCGGGGGAAAGTTCTTC
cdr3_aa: CASSQAGGKFF

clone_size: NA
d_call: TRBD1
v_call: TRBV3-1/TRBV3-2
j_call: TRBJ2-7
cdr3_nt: TGTGCCAGCAGCCCGGACAGGGTCGAGCAGTACTTC
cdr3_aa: CASSPDRVEQYF

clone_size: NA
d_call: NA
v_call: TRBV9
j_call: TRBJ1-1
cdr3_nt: TGTGCCAGCAGTCAGGGGTTGAACACTGAAGCTTTCTTT
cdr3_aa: CASSQGLNTEAFF

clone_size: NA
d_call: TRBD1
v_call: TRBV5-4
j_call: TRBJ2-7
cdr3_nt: TGTGCCAGCAGCTTGGGACAGGGGCTTAGCTACGAGCAGTACTTC
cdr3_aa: CASSLGQGLSYEQYF

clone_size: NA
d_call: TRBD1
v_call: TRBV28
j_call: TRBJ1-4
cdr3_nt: TGTGCCAGCAGCCTGGGACAGGGGAAGGAAAAACTGTTTTTT
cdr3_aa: CASSLGQGKEKLFF

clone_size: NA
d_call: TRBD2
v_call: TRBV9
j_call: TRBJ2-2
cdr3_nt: TGTGCCAGCAGCGGGACAGCGGGAGGGCCCTCGGAGGGGGAGCTGTTTTTT
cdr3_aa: CASSGTAGGPSEGELFF

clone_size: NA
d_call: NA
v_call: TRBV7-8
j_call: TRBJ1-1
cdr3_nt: TGTGCCACCATAGGACCGGCGGACATGAACACTGAAGCTTTCTTT
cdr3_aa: CATIGPADMNTEAFF

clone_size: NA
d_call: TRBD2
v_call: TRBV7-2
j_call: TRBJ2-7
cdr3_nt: TGTGCCAGCAGCTTAGCAGCGGGAGGCTTCGAGCAGTACTTC
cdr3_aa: CASSLAAGGFEQYF

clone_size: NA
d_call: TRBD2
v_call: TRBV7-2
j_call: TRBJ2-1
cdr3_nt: TGTGCCAGCAGCTTACTCATTCTAGCGGGAAACTACAATGAGCAGTTCTTC
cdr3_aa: CASSLLILAGNYNEQFF

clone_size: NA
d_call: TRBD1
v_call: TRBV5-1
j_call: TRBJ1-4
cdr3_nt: TGCGCCAGCAGCAAGACAGGGGGGTATGAAAAACTGTTTTTT
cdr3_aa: CASSKTGGYEKLFF

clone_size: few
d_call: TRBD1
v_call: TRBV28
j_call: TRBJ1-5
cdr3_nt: TGTGCCAGCAGTTTGGGACAGGACAGTGCTGCGCCCCAGCATTTT
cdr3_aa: CASSLGQDSAAPQHF

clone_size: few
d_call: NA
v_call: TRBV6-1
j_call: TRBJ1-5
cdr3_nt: TGTGCCAGCAGTGGAAACCACTGGAGTACTAATCAGCCCCAGCATTTT
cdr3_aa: CASSGNHWSTNQPQHF

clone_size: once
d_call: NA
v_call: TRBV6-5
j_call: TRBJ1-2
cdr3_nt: TGTGCCAGCAGTCACCAATCAGGGCCCCATGGCTACACCTTC
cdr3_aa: CASSHQSGPHGYTF

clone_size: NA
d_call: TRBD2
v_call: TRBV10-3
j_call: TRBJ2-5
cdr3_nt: TGTGCCATCAGCGGGGGGGATAGCGGTACCCAAGAGACCCAGTACTTC
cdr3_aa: CAISGGDSGTQETQYF

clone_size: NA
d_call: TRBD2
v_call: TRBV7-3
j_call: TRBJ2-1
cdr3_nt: TGTGCCAGCAGCTCCGTTAGGCTAGCGGGACCTACTAACAATGAGCAGTTCTTC
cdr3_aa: CASSSVRLAGPTNNEQFF

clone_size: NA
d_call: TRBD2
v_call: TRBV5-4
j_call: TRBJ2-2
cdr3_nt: TGTGCCAGCAGCTCTAGCGGGAGGCAGGTCGGGGAGCTGTTTTTT
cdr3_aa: CASSSSGRQVGELFF

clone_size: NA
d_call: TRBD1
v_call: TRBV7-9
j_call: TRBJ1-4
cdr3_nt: TGTGCCAGCAGCCCCCCCCGGGGACAGGGAACAAATGAAAAACTGTTTTTT
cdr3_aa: CASSPPRGQGTNEKLFF

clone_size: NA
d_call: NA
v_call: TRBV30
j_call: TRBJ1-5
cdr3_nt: TGTGCCTGGAGTAAAAGCCGGGGGGGCAATCAGCCCCAGCATTTT
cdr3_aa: CAWSKSRGGNQPQHF

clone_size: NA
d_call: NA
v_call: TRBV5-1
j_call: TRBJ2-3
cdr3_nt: TGCGCCAGCAGCTTGACAGGGCTGACAGATACGCAGTATTTT
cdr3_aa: CASSLTGLTDTQYF

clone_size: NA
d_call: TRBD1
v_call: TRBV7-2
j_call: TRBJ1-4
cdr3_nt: TGTGCCAGCAGCTTCATCGGACAGGGCCGTGAAAAACTGTTTTTT
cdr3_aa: CASSFIGQGREKLFF

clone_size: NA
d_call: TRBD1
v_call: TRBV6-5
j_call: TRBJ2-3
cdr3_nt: TGTGCCAGCAGTTTGGGACAGACTAGCACAGATACGCAGTATTTT
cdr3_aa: CASSLGQTSTDTQYF

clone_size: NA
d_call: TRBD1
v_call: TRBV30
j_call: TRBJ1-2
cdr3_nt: TGTGCCTGGCGACAAACCCCCAGGGACAGGAGAAACTATGGCTACACCTTC
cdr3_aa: CAWRQTPRDRRNYGYTF

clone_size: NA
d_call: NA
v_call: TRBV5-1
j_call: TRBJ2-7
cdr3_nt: TGCGCCAGCAGCTTGGCCTTGGACGGGAAGTCCCCCTCCTACGAGCAGTACTTC
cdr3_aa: CASSLALDGKSPSYEQYF